This record concerns one TCR beta chain sequence. Its cognate antigen is unknown. The treatment is: oral pan-JAK inhibitor, 5-10 mg twice daily. Collection of lesional scalp punch biopsies and peripheral blood was performed in alopecia areata patients. The data were taken from a study of CD8+ T cells in alopecia areata. Broader study findings: Resident alphabeta T cells of normal skin are also sequenced in scalp samples.

The V and J ends lost 5 bases and 8 bases respectively, with 6 bases between them. The CDR3 totals 11 residues. The germline V gene encodes CDR1 SEHNR and CDR2 FQNEAQ (reference sequence). Once RNA had been extracted, it was reverse transcribed into cDNA to act as the sequencing template. Measured with immunoSEQ multiplex PCR; TCRdb has only the in-frame clones, and not every one. The profile shows approximately 42,000 clones, just over 65% of them singletons. The gene calls are TRBV7-9 and TRBJ1-4; D unresolved. The material was CD8+ T cells sorted from blood, obtained at week 4, from a patient treated with tofacitinib. The receptor was isolated from a human donor with alopecia areata. This CDR3 is CASSPGEKLFF. The CDR3 coding sequence is TGTGCCAGCAGCCCCGGGGAAAAACTGTTTTTT.